The sequence of this TCR beta chain was determined in a study of post-analysis software for immune sequencing data. For the study at large: Progressive-relapsing, secondary progressive and relapsing-remitting multiple sclerosis were among the disease courses included.

The CDR3 length is 14 residues. The V end was cut by 3 bases, the J end by 2 bases, with 12 bases between. Germline CDR1 reads DFQATT; CDR2 reads SNEGSKA (reference sequence). Every TCR beta cDNA library bore unique molecular identifiers. The authors obtained about 520,000 cDNA molecules from about 0.94 to 9.7 million T cells. Using its own MiXCR run on the PCR reads, TCRdb lists one record per CDR3 protein. The table has 430,000 or so distinct CDR3 sequences, 39% seen once. Whole-study results and caveats: F measure showed strong co-clustering of same-batch samples. Included in a set of about 5 TRBV segments more frequent in patients than controls were TRBV5-6, TRBV5-1 and TRBV20-1. Normalized Chao1 diversity was significantly lower in multiple sclerosis patients than in controls.

Only a few counts were recorded for this clonotype. Its antigen remains unknown. This TCR derives from a girl under 10 years old with multiple sclerosis. The rearrangement joins TRBV20-1 to TRBJ2-3; perhaps TRBD1 as D (6 bases). The sequenced sample consisted of blood. CDR3 region: CSASPGQLTDTQYF. CDR3 nucleotides: TGCAGTGCTAGTCCGGGACAACTCACAGATACGCAGTATTTT.